This T cell receptor (beta chain) is from a study of blood T cells in healthy people across ages (dated by TCRdb to between 2014 and 2017). A note on the overall study: Template switching captured roughly one uniquely barcoded TCR beta cDNA molecule per two T cells in model experiments. The study measured age-related changes in TCR beta repertoire diversity using deep sequencing normalized with unique cDNA molecular identifiers. Four age groups were formed from the donors: young (average 16 years), middle-aged (around 40), aged (roughly 59) and long-lived (around 80). To avoid experimental bias, donors of different ages were distributed randomly across sequencing lanes. Two additional independent replicas of 1 million unique cDNA reads from the same blood draw were analyzed for two donors (one aged 18 to 29 and one aged 80 or older).

General findings and caveats noted by the study authors: Observed TCR beta diversity correlated strongly with the percentage of naive T cells measured by flow cytometry. Bulk unsorted PBMC profiling prevented conclusive comparison of naive and antigen-experienced compartments. The CMV infection status of donors was not known, potentially confounding age-related changes in expanded clonotypes. Total diversity estimates from one million sequenced T cells were considered lower bounds and underestimates. As age increased, observed TCR beta diversity per million T cells dropped in a roughly linear way, and a significant reduction was already evident by age approximately 40. The long-lived group showed more naive CD4+ T cells, fewer expanded clones and increased TCR diversity than the aged group, suggesting age selection.

Libraries were constructed by 5' RACE. The instrument given in TCRdb is Illumina HiSeq 2500. A second PCR of 7 to 11 cycles was performed with a sample-barcoded 5' primer and a J-beta primer mix. A unique molecular identifier was introduced onto each TCR beta cDNA molecule by a template-switch 5' adaptor carrying 12 random nucleotides. Each sample yielded at least 2.5 million CDR3-containing paired-end reads. All of the RNA was converted into first-strand cDNA using the Mint cDNA synthesis kit, with a TRBC-specific oligonucleotide serving as the primer. After uracil-DNA glycosylase treatment, a first 18-cycle PCR used universal primers M1SS and BC2_uni_R on all cDNA. As for the authors' bioinformatics: For normalization, 1 million high-quality reads, each with a distinct molecular identifier, were randomly selected from each sample. Reads with shared molecular identifiers were discarded instead of being binned into consensus sequences. MiTCR, run with a Q25 quality threshold and the strictest error-elimination algorithm, handled CDR3 identification, clonotype clustering and error correction. A nonparametric unseen species model using Euler transformation provided a lower-bound estimate of total TCR beta diversity. TCRdb cleaned the public reads at Q25 with fastp, built clones with MiXCR and kept in-frame beta chains. Every entry covers one CDR3 protein and lists the most common genes and DNA from its rows. The V and J calls, along with clone size, are taken from TCRdb and not from the paper's own processing. The sample table lists 1.5 million to 1.8 million distinct CDR3 sequences, less than 45% of them with a count of one. About 3.8% of the sample is in the top ten clones.

Donors were 39 systemically healthy Caucasian individuals from Russia aged roughly 6 to 90 years. Around 10 milliliters of peripheral blood were collected from each donor into EDTA-treated Vacutainer tubes. Ficoll-Paque density-gradient centrifugation was used to isolate PBMCs, with at least 6.5 million per sample. Total RNA was extracted from PBMCs with Trizol reagent, with at least 6 micrograms obtained per sample. For every donor, flow cytometry on a PBMC aliquot measured the percentage of naive CD45RAhigh/CD27high T cells. Only a few counts were recorded for this clonotype. Its specific antigen is unknown. No much larger clone exists at a distance of one base, and base qualities are not known. The CDR3 covers 12 residues, taking in both the cysteine and the phenylalanine. Only CDR3 DNA remains: 36 bases, in frame from the first base. V is cut by 2 bases and J by 6 bases, and the space between the germline ends is 7 bases. As encoded in the germline V gene, CDR1 is SGHTA while CDR2 is FQGNSA.

The rearranged segments are TRBV7-2 and TRBJ1-2, with the D gene call left open. Input material: blood. The sequence was obtained from a young woman in good health. The DNA sequence is as follows: TGTGCCAGCAGCTTAAACCGCAATGGCTACACCTTC. Its amino acids are CASSLNRNGYTF.